This note documents a single T cell receptor (beta chain) sequence. No cognate antigen has been identified for it. Per-base qualities were not stored, and no clone one base away is much larger. The record originates from a study of OX40 agonist ivuxolimab in advanced cancers. Background for the entire study: Ivuxolimab, which targeted the costimulatory receptor OX40 (CD134), was an agonistic, fully human IgG2 monoclonal antibody. The point of sequencing TCRbeta in the periphery was to test whether ivuxolimab changed TCR sequence diversity and drove clonal T-cell expansion. The dose-escalation cohort was around 84% male with a mean age of approximately 59 years, ranging from roughly 23 to 85. Patients were allowed to have had prior anti-PD-1, anti-PD-L1 or anti-CTLA-4 therapy, and 30% to 50% of the dose-escalation patients had previously received checkpoint inhibitors. Among the 52 dose-escalation patients, some 19 had hepatocellular carcinoma, around 15 melanoma, 9 renal cell carcinoma and 9 head and neck cancer. Partial responses occurred in three dose-escalation patients: two with cutaneous melanoma and one with hepatocellular carcinoma. Intravenous ivuxolimab was administered to patients every 2 weeks at six dose levels: 0.01, 0.1, 0.3, 1.5, 3 and 10 mg/kg. The paper covers the monotherapy dose-escalation part of the phase I ivuxolimab trial, which included N ≈ 57 patients.

The trial excluded patients who had a history of autoimmune disease or who were on systemic immunosuppression. Peripheral blood for TCR sequencing was collected from all dose cohorts at baseline, on cycle 4 day 1, and on cycle 7 day 1. Samples came from an open-label, multicenter, first-in-human phase I dose-escalation trial of ivuxolimab. Adults with locally advanced or metastatic melanoma, renal cell, hepatocellular, or head and neck squamous cell carcinoma were enrolled in the trial. CD4+ and CD8+ T cells were sorted separately from peripheral blood before TCR sequencing. The germline V gene encodes CDR1 SEHNR and CDR2 FQNEAQ (reference sequence). From the cysteine through the phenylalanine, the CDR3 covers 12 amino acids. Just the 36-base CDR3 DNA is kept, in frame starting at base 1. Trimming removed 5 bases from V and 8 bases from J, leaving 12 bases between the germline ends. To sequence the TCRbeta CDR3 region, genomic DNA was isolated from the sorted cells. TCRbeta CDR3 regions were sequenced using the immunoSEQ Assay. TCRdb obtained this table from immuneACCESS and retained in-frame rearrangements with V and J assigned. These tables miss some clones; where compared with another copy, unresolved V genes account for less than half of the shortfall, and the remainder is unexplained. The sample has about 35,000 clones on record, more than 65% of them singletons. The ten most abundant clones make up just over 14% of the sample.

On the study overall, not on this receptor specifically: Clonal expansion of both CD4+ and CD8+ blood T cells was observed from baseline to week 6 at doses 0.1 to 3.0 mg/kg. After ivuxolimab, CD8+ T cells had more expanded clones than CD4+ T cells on average. Low levels of normalized T-cell clonal expansion were also seen in some patients who did not respond. In the 0.1-3.0 mg/kg groups, partial responders were among the patients with the lowest normalized peripheral clonal expansion, particularly in CD8+ T cells. The antigen specificity of the peripheral T cells that underwent clonal expansion was not determined.

The sample was CD4+ or CD8+ T cells sorted from blood, taken in a trial of the OX40 agonist ivuxolimab. The receptor was isolated from an adult with an advanced solid tumor such as melanoma, head and neck, liver or kidney cancer. The rearranged chain carries TRBV7-9 and TRBJ1-2, with the identity of the D gene unclear. The CDR3 region: CASSRTEYGYTF. The sequence in DNA is TGTGCCAGCAGCAGGACCGAATACGGCTACACCTTC.